This is a list of T cell receptor beta chains from one sample in a study of cytotoxic CD8 clonotypes in ibrutinib-treated CLL. Profiling relied on immunoSEQ multiplex PCR, and the TCRdb table lists in-frame clones only, not all of them. In the table there are some 300,000 clones, about 80% of which are singletons. The sequencing here drew on PBMCs, taken before ibrutinib treatment. The receptors here all came from a human donor with chronic lymphocytic leukemia. The CDR3 runs from the conserved cysteine through the conserved F or W. D genes are given only for firm matches. Part of the rows lack a size; the others show once, few, many or a class for expanded clones.

>TRBJ1-4|NA|TRBV9|NA
CASSVGWAEGEKLFF
TGTGCCAGCAGCGTAGGGTGGGCGGAGGGTGAAAAACTGTTTTTT
>TRBJ2-3|once|TRBV25-1|TRBD2
CASSDTAGGTDTQYF
TGTGCCAGCAGTGATACGGCGGGAGGCACAGATACGCAGTATTTT
>TRBJ1-2|NA|TRBV29-1|NA
CSVGRGDRIYGYTF
TGCAGCGTTGGGCGTGGAGACAGGATATATGGCTACACCTTC
>TRBJ1-2|once|TRBV6-1|NA
CASSEVWGQGYTF
TGTGCCAGCAGTGAAGTCTGGGGGCAAGGCTACACCTTC
>TRBJ1-5|few|TRBV4-1|NA
CASSQATGMVNQPQHF
TGCGCCAGCAGCCAAGCAACAGGGATGGTCAATCAGCCCCAGCATTTT
>TRBJ2-3|NA|TRBV2|NA
CASTLGGGADTQYF
TGTGCCAGCACCCTCGGAGGGGGGGCAGATACGCAGTATTTT
>TRBJ2-7|few|TRBV6-5|NA
CASSYFGGSYEQYF
TGTGCCAGCAGTTATTTCGGGGGTTCCTACGAGCAGTACTTC
>TRBJ2-7|NA|TRBV15|NA
CATSKYPEGEQYF
TGTGCCACCAGCAAATACCCGGAGGGCGAGCAGTACTTC
>TRBJ2-1|NA|TRBV5-6|TRBD2
CASSLTSGFITFF
TGTGCCAGCAGCTTGACTAGCGGATTTATCACCTTCTTC
>TRBJ2-7|NA|TRBV9|NA
CASSVGVELGYEQYF
TGTGCCAGCAGCGTAGGGGTCGAACTGGGATACGAGCAGTACTTC
>TRBJ1-4|once|TRBV9|TRBD1
CASSVTGQRNEKLFF
TGTGCCAGCAGCGTCACGGGACAGAGAAATGAAAAACTGTTTTTT